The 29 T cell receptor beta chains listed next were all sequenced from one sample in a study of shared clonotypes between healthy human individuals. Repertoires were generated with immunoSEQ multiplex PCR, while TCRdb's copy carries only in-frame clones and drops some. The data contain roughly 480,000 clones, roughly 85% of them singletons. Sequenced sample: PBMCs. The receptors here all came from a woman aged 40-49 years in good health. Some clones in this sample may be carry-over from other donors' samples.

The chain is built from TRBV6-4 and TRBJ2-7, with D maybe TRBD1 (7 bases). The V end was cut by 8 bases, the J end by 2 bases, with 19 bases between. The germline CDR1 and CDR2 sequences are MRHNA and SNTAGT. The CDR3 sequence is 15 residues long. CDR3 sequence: CASSNTEGQTYEQYF. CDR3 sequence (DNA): TGTGCCAGCTCCAACACGGAGGGACAGACCTACGAGCAGTACTTC.

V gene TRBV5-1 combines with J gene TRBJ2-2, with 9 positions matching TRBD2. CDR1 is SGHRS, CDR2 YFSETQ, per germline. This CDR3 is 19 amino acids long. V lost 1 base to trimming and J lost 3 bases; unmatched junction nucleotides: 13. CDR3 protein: CASSLWGLANFADTGELFF. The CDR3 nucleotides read TGCGCCAGCAGCTTGTGGGGACTAGCTAATTTCGCGGACACCGGGGAGCTGTTTTTT.

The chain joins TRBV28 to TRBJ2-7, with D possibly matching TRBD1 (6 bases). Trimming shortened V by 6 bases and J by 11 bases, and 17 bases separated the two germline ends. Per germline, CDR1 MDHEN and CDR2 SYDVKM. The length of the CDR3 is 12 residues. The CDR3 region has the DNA TGTGCCAGCAGAAAATTGGACAGAATGAAGTACTTC. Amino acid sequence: CASRKLDRMKYF.

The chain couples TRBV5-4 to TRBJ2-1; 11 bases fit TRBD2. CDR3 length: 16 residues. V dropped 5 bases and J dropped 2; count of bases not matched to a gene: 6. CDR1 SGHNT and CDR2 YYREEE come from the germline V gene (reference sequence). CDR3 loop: CASSTGTSGPYNEQFF. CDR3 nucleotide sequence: TGTGCCAGCAGTACCGGGACTAGCGGACCCTACAATGAGCAGTTCTTC.

The CDR3 here is CASSLQGANEKLFF. CDR3 sequence (DNA): TGTGCCAGCAGCTTACAGGGGGCGAATGAAAAACTGTTTTTT. J is TRBJ1-4 and V is TRBV5-6; 9 positions agree with TRBD1. The CDR3 has 14 amino acids. Unmatched junction bases numbered 1, after V lost 2 bases and J lost 5 bases. Germline V gene data show CDR1 as SGHDT and CDR2 as YYEEEE.

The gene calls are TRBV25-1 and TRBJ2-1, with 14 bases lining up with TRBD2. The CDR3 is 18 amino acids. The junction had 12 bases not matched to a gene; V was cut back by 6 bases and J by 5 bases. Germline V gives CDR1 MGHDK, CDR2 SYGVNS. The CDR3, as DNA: TGTGCCAGCAGCCAGACTAGCGGGAGGGCCTTCGTCCACAATGAGCAGTTCTTC. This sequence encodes CASSQTSGRAFVHNEQFF.

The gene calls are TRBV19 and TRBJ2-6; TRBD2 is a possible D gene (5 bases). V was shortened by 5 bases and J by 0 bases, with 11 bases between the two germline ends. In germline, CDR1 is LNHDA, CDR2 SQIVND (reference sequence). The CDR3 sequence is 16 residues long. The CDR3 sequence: CASSEGTLSGANVLTF. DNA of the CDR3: TGTGCCAGTAGTGAGGGAACCCTCTCTGGGGCCAACGTCCTGACTTTC. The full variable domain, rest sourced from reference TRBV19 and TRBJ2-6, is DGGITQSPKYLFRKEGQNVTLSCEQNLNHDAMYWYRQDPGQGLRLIYYSQIVNDFQKGDIAEGYSVSREKKESFPLTVTSAQKNPTAFYLCASSEGTLSGANVLTFGAGSRLTVL.

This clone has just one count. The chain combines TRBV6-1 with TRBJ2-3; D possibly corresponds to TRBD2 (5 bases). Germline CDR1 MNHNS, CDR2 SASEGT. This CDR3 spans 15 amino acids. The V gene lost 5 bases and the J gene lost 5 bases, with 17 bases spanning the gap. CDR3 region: CASSQLGRRGDTQYF. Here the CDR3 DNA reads TGTGCCAGCAGTCAGCTTGGGCGTCGGGGAGATACGCAGTATTTT.

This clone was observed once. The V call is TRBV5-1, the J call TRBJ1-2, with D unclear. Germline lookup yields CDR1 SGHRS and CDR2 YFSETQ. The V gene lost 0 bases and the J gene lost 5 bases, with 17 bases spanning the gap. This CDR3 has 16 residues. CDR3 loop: CASSLEIVTGTYGYTF. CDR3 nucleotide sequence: TGCGCCAGCAGCTTGGAAATCGTCACTGGAACTTATGGCTACACCTTC.

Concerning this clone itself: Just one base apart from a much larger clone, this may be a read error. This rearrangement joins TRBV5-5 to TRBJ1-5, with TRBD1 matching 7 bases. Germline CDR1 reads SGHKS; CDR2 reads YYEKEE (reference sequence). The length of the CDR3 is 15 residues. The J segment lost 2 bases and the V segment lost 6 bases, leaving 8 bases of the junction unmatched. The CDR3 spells CASTPQGVGNQPQHF. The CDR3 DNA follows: TGTGCCAGCACGCCCCAGGGGGTGGGCAATCAGCCCCAGCATTTT.

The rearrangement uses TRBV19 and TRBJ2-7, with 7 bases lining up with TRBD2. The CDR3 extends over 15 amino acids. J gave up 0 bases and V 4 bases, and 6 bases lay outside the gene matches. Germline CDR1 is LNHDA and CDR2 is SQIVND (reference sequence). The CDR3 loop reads CASSTRPSGSYEQYF. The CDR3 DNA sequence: TGTGCCAGTAGTACTCGGCCTAGCGGCTCCTACGAGCAGTACTTC.

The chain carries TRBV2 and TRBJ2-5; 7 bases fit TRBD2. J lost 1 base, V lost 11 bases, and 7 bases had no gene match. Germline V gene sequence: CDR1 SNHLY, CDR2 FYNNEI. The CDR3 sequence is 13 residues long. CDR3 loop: CALGLAAQETQYF. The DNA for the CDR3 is TGTGCCCTTGGGCTAGCGGCCCAAGAGACCCAGTACTTC.

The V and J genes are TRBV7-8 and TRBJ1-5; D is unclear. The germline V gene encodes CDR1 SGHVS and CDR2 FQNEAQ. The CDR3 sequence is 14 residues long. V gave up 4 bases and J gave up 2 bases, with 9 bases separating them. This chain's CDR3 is CASSSRSRNQPQHF. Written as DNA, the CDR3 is TGTGCCAGCAGCTCCCGGTCCCGCAATCAGCCCCAGCATTTT.

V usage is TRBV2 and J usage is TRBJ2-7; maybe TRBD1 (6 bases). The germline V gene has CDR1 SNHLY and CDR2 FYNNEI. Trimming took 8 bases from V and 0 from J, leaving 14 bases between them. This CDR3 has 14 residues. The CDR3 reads CASVGASGSYEQYF. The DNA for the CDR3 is TGTGCCAGCGTGGGGGCTAGTGGCTCCTACGAGCAGTACTTC.

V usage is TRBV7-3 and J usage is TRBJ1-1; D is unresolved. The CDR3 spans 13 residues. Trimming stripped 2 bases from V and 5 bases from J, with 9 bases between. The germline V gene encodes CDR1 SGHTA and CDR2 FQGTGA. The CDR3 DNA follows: TGTGCCAGCAGCTTAGGGGTCAGGACTGAAGCTTTCTTT. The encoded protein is CASSLGVRTEAFF.

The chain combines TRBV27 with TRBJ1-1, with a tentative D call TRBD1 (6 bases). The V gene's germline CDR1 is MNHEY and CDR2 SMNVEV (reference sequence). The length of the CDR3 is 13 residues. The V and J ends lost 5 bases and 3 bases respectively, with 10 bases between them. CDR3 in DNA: TGTGCCAGCAGTACAGGGTACTACACTGAAGCTTTCTTT. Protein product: CASSTGYYTEAFF.

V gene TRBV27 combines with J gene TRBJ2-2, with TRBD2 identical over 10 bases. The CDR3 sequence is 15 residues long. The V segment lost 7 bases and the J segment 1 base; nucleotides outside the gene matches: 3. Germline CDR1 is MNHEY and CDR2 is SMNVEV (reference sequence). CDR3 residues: CASTGLAVNTGELFF. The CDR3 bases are TGTGCCAGCACCGGACTAGCGGTGAACACCGGGGAGCTGTTTTTT.

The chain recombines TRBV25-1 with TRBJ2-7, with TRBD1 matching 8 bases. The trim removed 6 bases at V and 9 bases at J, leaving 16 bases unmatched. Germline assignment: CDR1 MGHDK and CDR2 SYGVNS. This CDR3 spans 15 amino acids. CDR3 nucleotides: TGTGCCAGCAGCCCAACCGGGACAGGATTAGGGGTGCAGTACTTC. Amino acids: CASSPTGTGLGVQYF.

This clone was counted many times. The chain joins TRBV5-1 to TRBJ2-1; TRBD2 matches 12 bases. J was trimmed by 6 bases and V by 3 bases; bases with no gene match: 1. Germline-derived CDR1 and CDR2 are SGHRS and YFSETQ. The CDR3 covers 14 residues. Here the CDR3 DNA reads TGCGCCAGCAGCTCGACTAGCGGGAGCAATGAGCAGTTCTTC. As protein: CASSSTSGSNEQFF.

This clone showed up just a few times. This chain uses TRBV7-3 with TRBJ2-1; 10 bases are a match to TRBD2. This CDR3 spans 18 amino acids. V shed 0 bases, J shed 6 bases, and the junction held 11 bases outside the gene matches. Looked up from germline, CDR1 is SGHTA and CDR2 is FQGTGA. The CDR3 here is CASSLTDIASGRGNEQFF. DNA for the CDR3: TGTGCCAGCAGCTTAACGGATATTGCTAGCGGGAGAGGCAATGAGCAGTTCTTC.

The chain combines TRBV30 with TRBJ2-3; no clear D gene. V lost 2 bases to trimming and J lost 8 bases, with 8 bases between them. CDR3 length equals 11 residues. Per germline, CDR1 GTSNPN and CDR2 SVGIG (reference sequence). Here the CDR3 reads CAWSSRSTQYF. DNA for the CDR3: TGTGCCTGGAGTTCCAGATCTACGCAGTATTTT.

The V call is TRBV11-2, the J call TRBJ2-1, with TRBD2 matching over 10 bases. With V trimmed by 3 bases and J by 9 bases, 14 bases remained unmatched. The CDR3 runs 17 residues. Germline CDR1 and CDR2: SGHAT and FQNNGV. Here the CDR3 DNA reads TGTGCCAGCAGCTTCCGGGGGGCGTCTAGCGGGAGCAGTGAGCAGTTCTTC. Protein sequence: CASSFRGASSGSSEQFF.

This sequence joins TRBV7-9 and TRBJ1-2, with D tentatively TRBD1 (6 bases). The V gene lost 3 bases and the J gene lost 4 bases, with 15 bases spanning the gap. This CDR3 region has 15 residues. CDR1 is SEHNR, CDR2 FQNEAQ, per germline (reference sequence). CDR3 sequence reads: CASSLSRGAGYGYTF. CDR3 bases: TGTGCCAGCAGCTTGAGCCGGGGGGCCGGCTATGGCTACACCTTC. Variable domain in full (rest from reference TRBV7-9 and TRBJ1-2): DTGVSQNPRHKITKRGQNVTFRCDPISEHNRLYWYRQTLGQGPEFLTYFQNEAQLEKSRLLSDRFSAERPKGSFSTLEIQRTEQGDSAMYLCASSLSRGAGYGYTFGSGTRLTVV.

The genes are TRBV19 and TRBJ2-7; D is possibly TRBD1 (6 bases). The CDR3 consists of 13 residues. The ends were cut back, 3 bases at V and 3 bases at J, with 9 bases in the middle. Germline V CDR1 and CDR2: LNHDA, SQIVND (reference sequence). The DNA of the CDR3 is TGTGCCAGTAGTATGCAGGGGTTCTACGAGCAGTACTTC. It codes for CASSMQGFYEQYF.

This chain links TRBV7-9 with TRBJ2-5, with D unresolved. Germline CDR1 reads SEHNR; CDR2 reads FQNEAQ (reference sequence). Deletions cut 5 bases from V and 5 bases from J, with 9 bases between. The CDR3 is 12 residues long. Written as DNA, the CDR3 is TGTGCCAGCAGCCCTCATGGGGAGACCCAGTACTTC. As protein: CASSPHGETQYF.

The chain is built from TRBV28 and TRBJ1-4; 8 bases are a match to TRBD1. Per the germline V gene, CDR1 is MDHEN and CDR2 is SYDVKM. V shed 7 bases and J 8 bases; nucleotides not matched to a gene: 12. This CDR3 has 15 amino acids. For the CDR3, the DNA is TGTGCCAGCACCCCCCGGACAGGGCGGTGGGAAAAACTGTTTTTT. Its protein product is CASTPRTGRWEKLFF.

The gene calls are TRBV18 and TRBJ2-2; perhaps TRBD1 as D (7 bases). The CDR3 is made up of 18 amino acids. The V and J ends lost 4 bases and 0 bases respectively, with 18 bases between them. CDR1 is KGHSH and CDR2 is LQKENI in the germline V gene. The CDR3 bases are TGTGCCAGCTCACTTCGTCAGGGGGGACGCTCGAACACCGGGGAGCTGTTTTTT. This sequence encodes CASSLRQGGRSNTGELFF.

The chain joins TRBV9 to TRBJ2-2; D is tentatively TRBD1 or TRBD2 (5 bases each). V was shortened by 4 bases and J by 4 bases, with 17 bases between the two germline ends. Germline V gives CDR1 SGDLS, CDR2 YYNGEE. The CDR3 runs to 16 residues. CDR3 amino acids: CASSIGPPGGTGELFF. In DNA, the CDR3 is TGTGCCAGCAGCATCGGACCACCTGGGGGCACCGGGGAGCTGTTTTTT.

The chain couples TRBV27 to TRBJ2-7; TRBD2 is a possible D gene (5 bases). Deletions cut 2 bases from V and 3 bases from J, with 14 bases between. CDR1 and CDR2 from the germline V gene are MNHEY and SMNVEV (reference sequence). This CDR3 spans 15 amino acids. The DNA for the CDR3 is TGTGCCAGCAGTTTAAAACCGGACTCAAGCTACGAGCAGTACTTC. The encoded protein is CASSLKPDSSYEQYF.